One and the same sample provided the 8 T cell receptor beta chains below, sequenced in a study of breast tumors, draining lymph nodes, adjacent tissues. Axillary draining lymph nodes of breast cancer patients supplied the node samples. TCRdb reanalysed the multiplex PCR reads using MiXCR and keeps one entry per CDR3 protein. The table includes 150,000 to 200,000 distinct CDR3 sequences, roughly a third detected once. Material for sequencing was axillary lymph node tissue. Receptor source: a female donor with breast cancer. Some clones in this sample may be carry-over from other donors' samples.

In this sample, this clonotype turned up many times. The chain couples TRBV20-1 to TRBJ2-5; D not resolved. V was cut by 0 bases and J by 4 bases, with 12 bases left in between. The germline V gene has CDR1 DFQATT and CDR2 SNEGSKA (reference sequence). The CDR3 totals 14 residues. CDR3 loop: CSARDPTLTETQYF. In DNA, the CDR3 is TGCAGTGCTAGAGATCCGACCCTGACAGAGACCCAGTACTTC.

As concerns this clonotype: Given a much more abundant clone one base away, this may be a read error. The chain has TRBV20-1 and TRBJ2-7; D is perhaps TRBD1 (6 bases). The germline CDR1 and CDR2 sequences are DFQATT and SNEGSKA (reference sequence). The V gene lost 3 bases and the J gene lost 1 base, with 10 bases spanning the gap. This CDR3 contains 13 residues. CDR3 sequence: CSASRDMSYEQYF. The CDR3 nucleotides read TGCAGTGCTAGTCGGGACATGTCCTACGAGCAGTACTTC.

J is TRBJ1-5 and V is TRBV4-1; perhaps TRBD1 as D (5 bases). Trimming cost V 0 bases and J 5 bases, with 20 bases left between them. Per germline, CDR1 MGHRA and CDR2 YSYEKL. The CDR3 loop spans 18 amino acids. The CDR3 DNA sequence: TGCGCCAGCAGCCAAGATGGAAGAGGTAAGGGGTACTATCAGCCCCAGCATTTT. It yields the protein CASSQDGRGKGYYQPQHF.

The V and J genes are TRBV7-3 and TRBJ2-3; 12 nucleotides align to TRBD1. Germline V gene lookup returns CDR1 SGHTA and CDR2 FQGTGA. Germline trimming cut 6 bases from V and 5 bases from J; bases unmatched to any gene: 9. The CDR3 sequence is 16 residues long. Written as DNA, the CDR3 is TGTGCCAGCAGTGTCCGGGACAGGGGGCGTCTAGATACGCAGTATTTT. Amino acid sequence: CASSVRDRGRLDTQYF.

This clonotype occurred many times. The gene calls are TRBV5-8 and TRBJ2-1; TRBD2 agrees at 9 bases. V shed 4 bases, J shed 9 bases, and the junction held 8 bases outside the gene matches. Germline lookup yields CDR1 SGHTS and CDR2 YDEGEE. CDR3 length equals 14 residues. The DNA for the CDR3 is TGTGCCAGCAGCCGCGGGGGGGCTAGTTTTGAGCAGTTCTTC. Its protein product is CASSRGGASFEQFF.

There are many counts of this clonotype. The V gene is TRBV20-1, the J gene TRBJ1-2; D is perhaps TRBD1 (5 bases). This CDR3 region has 11 residues. Germline-derived CDR1 and CDR2 are DFQATT and SNEGSKA (reference sequence). With 3 bases removed from V and 7 bases from J, the gap between germline ends came to 9 bases. The CDR3 DNA follows: TGCAGTGCTAGGGGGGTAGGTGGCTACACCTTC. Translation gives CSARGVGGYTF.

The table lists this clonotype with many counts. V gene TRBV7-2 combines with J gene TRBJ1-2, with a possible D match to TRBD1 (6 bases). This CDR3 region has 14 residues. V was trimmed by 0 bases and J by 7 bases, leaving 12 bases between them. The germline V gene has CDR1 SGHTA and CDR2 FQGNSA. CDR3 residues: CASSLAERGTGYTF. CDR3 nucleotides: TGTGCCAGCAGCTTAGCGGAAAGGGGGACTGGCTACACCTTC.

For this clonotype: Just one base apart from a much larger clone, this may be a read error. Since no conserved phenylalanine or tryptophan closes the CDR3, a read error is the likely cause. V gene TRBV7-9 combines with J gene TRBJ1-2; D is undetermined. Trimming pared 6 bases from V and 1 base from J, leaving 12 bases between. Germline values: CDR1 SEHNR, CDR2 FQNEAQ (reference sequence). This CDR3 is 14 amino acids long. The CDR3 spells CASRLFGDNYGYTL. The DNA for the CDR3 is TGTGCCAGCAGACTCTTTGGGGATAACTATGGCTACACCCTC.